What follows are 27 T cell receptor beta chains derived from one specimen sequenced in a study of cytomegalovirus exposure and HLA in healthy donors. This PCR relied on a set of 60 Vbeta primers and 13 Jbeta primers. The data were produced by immunoSEQ multiplex PCR, yet TCRdb's version contains in-frame clones alone and is incomplete. Here the sample spans fewer than 100,000 clones, approximately 78% being singletons. Sequencing input: PBMCs. The receptors shown here come from a woman aged 60-70 years in good health and CMV-seronegative.

This clone came up a few times. The rearrangement joins TRBV6-5 to TRBJ1-5; the D gene is possibly TRBD1 (5 bases). The CDR3 is made up of 13 amino acids. Trimming took 6 bases from V and 4 from J, leaving 10 bases between them. In germline, CDR1 is MNHEY, CDR2 SVGAGI. CDR3 coding DNA: TGTGCCAGCAGAGGACAAATGAATCAGCCCCAGCATTTT. It codes for CASRGQMNQPQHF.

This sequence joins TRBV7-2 and TRBJ2-2; tentative D call: TRBD1 (6 bases). Germline V gives CDR1 SGHTA, CDR2 FQGNSA. This CDR3 is built from 16 residues. Trimming pared 5 bases from V and 4 bases from J, leaving 17 bases between. The CDR3 here is CASSQKTGSTTGELFF. For the CDR3, the DNA is TGTGCCAGCAGCCAAAAAACAGGGTCGACCACCGGGGAGCTGTTTTTT.

The J gene is TRBJ2-6, the V gene TRBV5-1, with D maybe TRBD1 (5 bases). CDR1 and CDR2 from the germline V gene are SGHRS and YFSETQ. V was cut by 7 bases and J by 3 bases, with 14 bases left in between. This CDR3 comprises 15 residues. CDR3 DNA sequence: TGCGCCAGCCAAACAGGAGACCTTGGGGCCAACGTCCTGACTTTC. Amino acid sequence: CASQTGDLGANVLTF.

This clone was seen just once. For the CDR3, the DNA is TGTGCCAGCAGCGGCGGGCTAGGCGCAGATACGCAGTATTTT. It translates to CASSGGLGADTQYF. V usage is TRBV9 and J usage is TRBJ2-3; perhaps TRBD2 as D (5 bases). The V gene lost 3 bases and the J gene lost 4 bases, with 12 bases spanning the gap. The CDR3 sequence is 14 residues long. Germline CDR1 is SGDLS and CDR2 is YYNGEE. Combining the CDR3 with reference TRBV9 and TRBJ2-3 gives the whole variable domain DSGVTQTPKHLITATGQRVTLRCSPRSGDLSVYWYQQSLDQGLQFLIQYYNGEERAKGNILERFSAQQFPDLHSELNLSSLELGDSALYFCASSGGLGADTQYFGPGTRLTVL.

The chain couples TRBV11-2 to TRBJ1-5; tentative D call: TRBD1 (5 bases). Trimming left V 0 bases short and J 2 bases short, with 14 bases between. From germline, CDR1 is SGHAT and CDR2 FQNNGV. The CDR3 contains 17 residues. The CDR3 is CASSLEGGRVGNQPQHF. In DNA form, the CDR3 reads TGTGCCAGCAGCTTAGAGGGGGGGAGGGTCGGCAATCAGCCCCAGCATTTT.

The V call is TRBV19, the J call TRBJ1-4; 7 bases are a match to TRBD1. V dropped 6 bases and J dropped 2; count of bases not matched to a gene: 3. This CDR3 has 14 residues. The V gene's germline CDR1 is LNHDA and CDR2 SQIVND (reference sequence). CDR3 region: CASSDRATNEKLFF. CDR3 DNA sequence: TGTGCCAGTAGCGACAGGGCCACTAATGAAAAACTGTTTTTT.

The V and J genes are TRBV6-6 and TRBJ2-2; 7 nucleotides line up with TRBD1. The CDR3 totals 14 residues. Germline CDR1 is MNHNY and CDR2 is SVGAGI (reference sequence). V was pared by 2 bases and J by 5 bases, with 2 bases of the junction left unmatched. The CDR3 DNA is TGTGCCAGCAGTTACGGGACAGAGACCGGGGAGCTGTTTTTT. It is translated as CASSYGTETGELFF.

The chain carries TRBV10-2 and TRBJ1-6; 10 bases agree with TRBD1. Unmatched junction bases numbered 9, after V lost 4 bases and J lost 9 bases. Germline CDR1 and CDR2: WSHSY and SAAADI. CDR3 length: 16 residues. The CDR3 DNA reads as TGCGCCAGCAGTGGGGTTCAACGGACAGGGGGTTCACCCCTCCACTTT. This translates into CASSGVQRTGGSPLHF.

This rearrangement joins TRBV5-4 to TRBJ1-1, with TRBD1 matching 9 bases. The CDR3 sequence is 15 residues long. Trimming removed 1 base from V and 7 bases from J; junction bases left unmatched: 8. CDR1 is SGHNT, CDR2 YYREEE, per germline (reference sequence). CDR3 protein: CASSLRTGARGEAFF. The CDR3 DNA follows: TGTGCCAGCAGCTTGAGGACAGGGGCCCGGGGTGAAGCTTTCTTT.

This clone was seen a few times. The CDR3, as DNA: TGTGCCAGCAGCGATGGAGGGTTGTCCAAAAACATTCAGTACTTC. Its translation: CASSDGGLSKNIQYF. The rearrangement joins TRBV9 to TRBJ2-4; D is perhaps TRBD2 (6 bases). V was clipped by 3 bases and J by 2 bases, with 12 bases between them. This CDR3 comprises 15 residues. Germline V CDR1 and CDR2: SGDLS, YYNGEE.

V is TRBV25-1 and J is TRBJ2-7; possible D gene TRBD1, 5 bases. V gave up 7 bases and J gave up 4 bases, with 14 bases separating them. This CDR3 spans 13 amino acids. The V gene's germline CDR1 is MGHDK and CDR2 SYGVNS. This CDR3 is CASTEGAGYEQYF. In nucleotides, the CDR3 is TGTGCCAGCACAGAAGGGGCAGGGTACGAGCAGTACTTC.

This chain uses TRBV28 with TRBJ2-1; D is unclear. Trimming shortened V by 2 bases and J by 7 bases, and 9 bases separated the two germline ends. The CDR3 totals 13 residues. Germline V gene lookup returns CDR1 MDHEN and CDR2 SYDVKM. This chain's CDR3 is CASSLVQLNEQFF. The CDR3 nucleotides are TGTGCCAGCAGTTTAGTACAGCTGAATGAGCAGTTCTTC.

This clone appeared a few times. The V gene is TRBV11-2, the J gene TRBJ2-7; no clear D gene. The CDR3 is 13 amino acids. Germline V CDR1 and CDR2: SGHAT, FQNNGV. V gave up 1 base and J gave up 3 bases, with 7 bases separating them. The CDR3 loop is CASSLGLVYEQYF. CDR3 in DNA: TGTGCCAGCAGCTTAGGGCTAGTCTACGAGCAGTACTTC. Using reference TRBV11-2 and TRBJ2-7 for the parts outside the CDR3, the full variable domain is EAGVAQSPRYKIIEKRQSVAFWCNPISGHATLYWYQQILGQGPKLLIQFQNNGVVDDSQLPKDRFSAERLKGVDSTLKIQPAKLEDSAVYLCASSLGLVYEQYFGPGTRLTVT.

The chain uses TRBV10-1 and TRBJ2-2, with 9 bases fitting TRBD1. Germline-derived CDR1 and CDR2 are WNHNN and SYGVQD (reference sequence). This CDR3 has 18 amino acids. J lost 2 bases, V lost 4 bases, and 11 bases had no gene match. In nucleotides, the CDR3 is TGCGCCAGCAGTGCCAAGGGGACAGGGTTTTCTAACACCGGGGAGCTGTTTTTT. This encodes CASSAKGTGFSNTGELFF.

The V call is TRBV19, the J call TRBJ2-7; D might be TRBD1 (6 bases). From germline, CDR1 is LNHDA and CDR2 SQIVND (reference sequence). The ends were cut back, 9 bases at V and 4 bases at J, with 16 bases in the middle. This CDR3 comprises 13 residues. In DNA, the CDR3 is TGTGCCAGCGCCCCGGCACAGGGTTACGAGCAGTACTTC. Its protein is CASAPAQGYEQYF.

The J gene is TRBJ2-1, the V gene TRBV28; 10 nucleotides line up with TRBD2. Trimming at V came to 5 bases and at J to 9 bases, leaving 10 bases not matched to a gene. CDR3 length: 15 residues. Per germline, CDR1 MDHEN and CDR2 SYDVKM. This chain's CDR3 is CASSGGGTSESEQFF. CDR3 bases: TGTGCCAGCAGTGGGGGCGGGACTAGCGAGAGTGAGCAGTTCTTC.

This clone was found once. V usage is TRBV7-9 and J usage is TRBJ1-1; D is undetermined. The length of the CDR3 is 14 residues. Germline CDR1 reads SEHNR; CDR2 reads FQNEAQ (reference sequence). Trimming left V 5 bases short and J 0 bases short, with 10 bases between. CDR3 DNA sequence: TGTGCCAGCAGCCTAGAGGCGGTGAACACTGAAGCTTTCTTT. Translation gives CASSLEAVNTEAFF.

Points on this clone: The sample holds other DNA sequences that translate to the same CDR3. The chain employs TRBV6-5 and TRBJ1-2; 9 nucleotides agree with TRBD1. This CDR3 region has 14 residues. Trimming took 4 bases from V and 4 from J; bases not matched to a gene: 4. Germline V gene lookup returns CDR1 MNHEY and CDR2 SVGAGI. The CDR3, as DNA: TGTGCCAGCAGTTTGGACAGGGGCGCCTATGGCTACACCTTC. Protein product: CASSLDRGAYGYTF.

V and J are TRBV5-1 and TRBJ2-7; 8 bases line up with TRBD1. Per germline, CDR1 SGHRS and CDR2 YFSETQ. V lost 7 bases, J lost 2 bases, and 8 bases stayed unmatched. This CDR3 contains 14 residues. CDR3 loop: CASGSQGATYEQYF. The CDR3 bases are TGCGCCAGCGGCAGTCAGGGGGCTACCTACGAGCAGTACTTC.

This chain joins TRBV5-1 and TRBJ2-1; TRBD1 matches 7 bases. Germline lookup yields CDR1 SGHRS and CDR2 YFSETQ. Losses at the gene ends were 4 bases for V and 7 bases for J; bases not matched to a gene: 8. This CDR3 is built from 14 residues. Here the CDR3 DNA reads TGCGCCAGCAGCCTCGAGTACAGGGGAAATGAGCAGTTCTTC. It yields the protein CASSLEYRGNEQFF.

The chain has TRBV2 and TRBJ1-4; the D is unclear. The CDR3 loop spans 13 amino acids. Between the trimmed V and J ends, which lost 3 bases and 8 bases, there was a span of 10 bases. Looked up from germline, CDR1 is SNHLY and CDR2 is FYNNEI. In DNA, the CDR3 is TGTGCCAGCAGTGAGAGGGAGGGAGAAAAACTGTTTTTT. Its protein is CASSEREGEKLFF. Combining the CDR3 with reference TRBV2 and TRBJ1-4 gives the whole variable domain EPEVTQTPSHQVTQMGQEVILRCVPISNHLYFYWYRQILGQKVEFLVSFYNNEISEKSEIFDDQFSVERPDGSNFTLKIRSTKLEDSAMYFCASSEREGEKLFFGSGTQLSVL.

The chain uses TRBV29-1 and TRBJ1-1; 7 bases line up with TRBD1. J gave up 3 bases and V 6 bases, and 13 bases lay outside the gene matches. CDR3 size: 15 residues. The germline gives CDR1 SQVTM, CDR2 ANQGSEA. The CDR3 loop reads CSVPTGAGADTEAFF. CDR3 DNA: TGCAGCGTACCTACAGGGGCTGGAGCGGACACTGAAGCTTTCTTT.

The table lists this clone with a few counts. The gene calls are TRBV6-6 and TRBJ2-7, with unresolved D. Germline-derived CDR1 and CDR2 are MNHNY and SVGAGI (reference sequence). The V end was cut by 5 bases, the J end by 3 bases, with 8 bases between. This CDR3 is 12 amino acids long. This CDR3 reads CASSGEVYEQYF. The DNA for the CDR3 is TGTGCCAGCAGTGGAGAGGTCTACGAGCAGTACTTC.

This clone has just one count. The DNA is omitted, as the CDR3 cannot be located on it reliably, and the CDR3 follows TCRdb's listing. The chain has TRBV30 and TRBJ2-3; the table's TRBD1 call for D was not verified on the DNA. Ends included, the CDR3 has 12 residues. CDR1 is GTSNPN and CDR2 is SVGIG in the germline V gene (reference sequence). The CDR3: CAWSESQIRSIF.

The chain uses TRBV6-5 and TRBJ2-7; 9 bases are a match to TRBD1. The CDR3 covers 16 residues. The germline gives CDR1 MNHEY, CDR2 SVGAGI. The V gene end was trimmed by 0 bases and the J gene end by 2 bases; junction bases not matched to a gene: 5. The CDR3 coding sequence is TGTGCCAGCAGTTACTCCTCCGGGACAGGGCCCTACGAGCAGTACTTC. This translates into CASSYSSGTGPYEQYF.

This chain joins TRBV15 and TRBJ2-7, with a possible D match to TRBD2 (6 bases). V shed 4 bases and J shed 6 bases, with 16 bases lying between them. CDR3 length: 14 residues. The germline gives CDR1 LNHNV, CDR2 YYDKDF (reference sequence). Here the CDR3 reads CATSKGLGGSEQYF. The CDR3 region has the DNA TGTGCCACCAGCAAGGGACTCGGGGGAAGCGAGCAGTACTTC.

The V call is TRBV2, the J call TRBJ2-5; TRBD1 is a possible D gene (5 bases). V was cut by 7 bases and J by 7 bases, with 13 bases left in between. Per germline, CDR1 SNHLY and CDR2 FYNNEI. This CDR3 is built from 12 residues. The CDR3 region has the DNA TGTGCCAGCACAGGACAACGCGGGACCCAGTACTTC. It specifies CASTGQRGTQYF.